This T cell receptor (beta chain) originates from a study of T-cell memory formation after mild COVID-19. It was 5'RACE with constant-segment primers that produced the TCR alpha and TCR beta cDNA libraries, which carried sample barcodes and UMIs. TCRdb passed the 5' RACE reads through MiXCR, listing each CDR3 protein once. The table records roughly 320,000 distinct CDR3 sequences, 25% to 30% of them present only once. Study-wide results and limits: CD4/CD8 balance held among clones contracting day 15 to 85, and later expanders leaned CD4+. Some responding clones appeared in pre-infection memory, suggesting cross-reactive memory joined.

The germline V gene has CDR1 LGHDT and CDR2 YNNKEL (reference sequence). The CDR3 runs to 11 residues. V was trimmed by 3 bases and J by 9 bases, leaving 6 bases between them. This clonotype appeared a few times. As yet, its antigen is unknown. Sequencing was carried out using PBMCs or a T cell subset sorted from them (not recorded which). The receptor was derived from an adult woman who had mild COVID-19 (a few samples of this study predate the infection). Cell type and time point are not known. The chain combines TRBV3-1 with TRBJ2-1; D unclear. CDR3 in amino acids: CASSQVGEQFF. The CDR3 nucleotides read TGTGCCAGCAGCCAGGTGGGTGAGCAGTTCTTC.